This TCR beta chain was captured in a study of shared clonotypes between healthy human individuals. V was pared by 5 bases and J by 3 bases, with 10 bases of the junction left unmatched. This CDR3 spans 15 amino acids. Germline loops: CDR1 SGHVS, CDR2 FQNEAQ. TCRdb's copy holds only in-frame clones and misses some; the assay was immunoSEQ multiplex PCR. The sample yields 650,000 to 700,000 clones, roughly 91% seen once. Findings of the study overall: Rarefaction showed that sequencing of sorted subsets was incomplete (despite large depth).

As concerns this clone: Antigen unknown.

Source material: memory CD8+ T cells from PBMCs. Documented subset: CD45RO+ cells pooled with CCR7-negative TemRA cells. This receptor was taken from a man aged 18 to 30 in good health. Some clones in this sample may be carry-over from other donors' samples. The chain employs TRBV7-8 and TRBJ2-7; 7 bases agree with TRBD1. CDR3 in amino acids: CASSETGTDIYEQYF. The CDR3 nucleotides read TGTGCCAGCAGCGAGACCGGGACAGACATCTACGAGCAGTACTTC.